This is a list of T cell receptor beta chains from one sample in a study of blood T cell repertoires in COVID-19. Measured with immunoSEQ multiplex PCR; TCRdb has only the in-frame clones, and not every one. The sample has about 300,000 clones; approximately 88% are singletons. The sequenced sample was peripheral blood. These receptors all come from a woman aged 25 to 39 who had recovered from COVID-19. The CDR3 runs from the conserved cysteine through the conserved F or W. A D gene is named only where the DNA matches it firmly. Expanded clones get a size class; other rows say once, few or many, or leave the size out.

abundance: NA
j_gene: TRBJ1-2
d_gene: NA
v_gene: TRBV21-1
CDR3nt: TGTGCCAGCAGCAAGAGCGACAGCTCATTACCTATTACCAACTATGGCTACACCTTC
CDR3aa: CASSKSDSSLPITNYGYTF

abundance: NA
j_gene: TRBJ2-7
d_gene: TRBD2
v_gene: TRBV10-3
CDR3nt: TGTGCCATCAGTGGTAGCGGGGGGGCCGGGTACGAGCAGTACTTC
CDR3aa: CAISGSGGAGYEQYF

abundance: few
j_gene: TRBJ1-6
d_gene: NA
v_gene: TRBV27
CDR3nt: TGTGCCAGCAGCCAGGGTTGGAATTCACCCCTCCACTTT
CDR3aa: CASSQGWNSPLHF

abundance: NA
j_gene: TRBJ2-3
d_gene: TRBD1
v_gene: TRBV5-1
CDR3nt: TGCGCCAGCAGCTTGGCCGGGACAGGGCCGTCCCATACGCAGTATTTT
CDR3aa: CASSLAGTGPSHTQYF

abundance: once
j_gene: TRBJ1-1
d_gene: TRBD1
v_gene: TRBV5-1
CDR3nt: TGCGCCAGCACACCCAGGGGGCAAGGAGAAGCTTTCTTT
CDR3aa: CASTPRGQGEAFF

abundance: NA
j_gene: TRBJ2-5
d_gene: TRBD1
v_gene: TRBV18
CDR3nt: TGTGCCAGCCTCCCAGGACAGGGGAGCGAGACCCAGTACTTC
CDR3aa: CASLPGQGSETQYF

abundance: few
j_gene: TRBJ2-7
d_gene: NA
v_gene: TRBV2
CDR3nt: TGTGCCAGCAGTGGCCGGACAGCCTCCTACGAGCAGTACTTC
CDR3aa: CASSGRTASYEQYF

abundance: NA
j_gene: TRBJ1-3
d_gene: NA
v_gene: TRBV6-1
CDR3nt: TGTGCCAGCAGTGAAGTGGGCAGCTCTGGAAACACCATATATTTT
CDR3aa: CASSEVGSSGNTIYF

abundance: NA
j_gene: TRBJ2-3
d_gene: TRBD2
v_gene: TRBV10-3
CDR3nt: TGTGCCACGGCGGGGGGGAGCACAGATACGCAGTATTTT
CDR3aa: CATAGGSTDTQYF

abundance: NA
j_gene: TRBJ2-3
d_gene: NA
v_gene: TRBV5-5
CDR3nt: TGTGCCAGCAGCCCTATGAGAGAGAACACAGATACGCAGTATTTT
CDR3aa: CASSPMRENTDTQYF

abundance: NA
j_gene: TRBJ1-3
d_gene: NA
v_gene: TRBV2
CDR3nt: TGTGCCAGCAGTGCTGCGGGAGGCATATCTGGAAACACCATATATTTT
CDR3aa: CASSAAGGISGNTIYF

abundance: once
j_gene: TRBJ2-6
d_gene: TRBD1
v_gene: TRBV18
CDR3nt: TGTGCCAGCTCACCAGTCTACTCAGGGGGTGGGGCCAACGTCCTGACTTTC
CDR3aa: CASSPVYSGGGANVLTF

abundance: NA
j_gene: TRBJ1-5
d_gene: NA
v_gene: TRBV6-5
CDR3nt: TGTGCCAGCACTCTCCGACCGGGACAGCCCCAGCATTTT
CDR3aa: CASTLRPGQPQHF

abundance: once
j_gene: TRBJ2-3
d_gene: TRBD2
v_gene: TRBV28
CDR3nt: TGTGCCAGCAGTTCAGCGGGGGGTGAGGCAGATACGCAGTATTTT
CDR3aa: CASSSAGGEADTQYF

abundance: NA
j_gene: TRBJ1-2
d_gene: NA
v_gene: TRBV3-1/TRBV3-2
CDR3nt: TGTGCCAGCAGCCAAGTTTCAGGTAACTATGGCTACACCTTC
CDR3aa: CASSQVSGNYGYTF

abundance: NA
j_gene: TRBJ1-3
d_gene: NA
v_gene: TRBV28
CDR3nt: TGTGCCAGCAACTACGGCGCAAGTCCGAACACCATATATTTT
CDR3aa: CASNYGASPNTIYF

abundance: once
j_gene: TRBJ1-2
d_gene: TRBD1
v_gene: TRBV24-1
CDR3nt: TGTGCCACCAGTGATTCGGACAGGGGCTCTACTAACTATGGCTACACCTTC
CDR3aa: CATSDSDRGSTNYGYTF

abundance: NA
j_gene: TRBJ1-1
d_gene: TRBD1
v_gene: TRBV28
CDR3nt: TGTGCCAGCAGTTCTACAGGGGTAGGTTGGAACACTGAAGCTTTCTTT
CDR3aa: CASSSTGVGWNTEAFF

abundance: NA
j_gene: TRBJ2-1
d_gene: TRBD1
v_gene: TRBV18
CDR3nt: TGTGCCAGCTCACCTACAGGGGTCGTATACAATGAGCAGTTCTTC
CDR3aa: CASSPTGVVYNEQFF

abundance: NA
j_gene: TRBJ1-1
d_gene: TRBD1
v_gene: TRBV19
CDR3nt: TGTGCCAGTAGTAGGCAGGCCACCGGGACAGGGTACACTGAAGCTTTCTTT
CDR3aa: CASSRQATGTGYTEAFF

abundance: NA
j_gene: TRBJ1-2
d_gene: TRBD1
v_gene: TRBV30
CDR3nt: TGTGCCTGGAGTGTACGGACAGGGGTTGGCTACACCTTC
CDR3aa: CAWSVRTGVGYTF

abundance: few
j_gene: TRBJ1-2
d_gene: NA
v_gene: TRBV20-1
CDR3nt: TGCAGTGCTAGTTTCAGGGGTTCGGAAAACTATGGCTACACCTTC
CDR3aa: CSASFRGSENYGYTF

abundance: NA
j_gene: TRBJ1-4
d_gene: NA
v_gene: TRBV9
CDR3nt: TGTGCCAGCAGCGAGGGGCGGGGTGAAAAACTGTTTTTT
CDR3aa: CASSEGRGEKLFF

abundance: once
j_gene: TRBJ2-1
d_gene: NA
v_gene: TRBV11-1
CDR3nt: TGTGCCAGCAGCGGGGGGGGCAGCCGCAATGAGCAGTTCTTC
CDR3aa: CASSGGGSRNEQFF

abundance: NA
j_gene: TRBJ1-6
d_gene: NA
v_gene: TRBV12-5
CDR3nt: TGTGCTAGTGCCCTGGCTCAGGATTCACCCCTCCACTTT
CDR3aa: CASALAQDSPLHF

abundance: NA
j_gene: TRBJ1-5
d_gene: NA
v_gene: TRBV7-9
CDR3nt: TGTGCCAGCTCCCGTGGGTCAGGCGTCCAGGATCAGCCCCAGCATTTT
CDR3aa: CASSRGSGVQDQPQHF

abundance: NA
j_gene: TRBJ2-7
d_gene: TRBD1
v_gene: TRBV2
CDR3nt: TGTGCCAGCAGTGGAGGGGGGACAGGGGGCGTTTGGCCCTACGAGCAGTACTTC
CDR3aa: CASSGGGTGGVWPYEQYF

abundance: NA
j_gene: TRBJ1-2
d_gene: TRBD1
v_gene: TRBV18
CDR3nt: TGTGCCAGCTCACCGGGACAGGGCCCCTATGGCTACACCTTC
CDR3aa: CASSPGQGPYGYTF

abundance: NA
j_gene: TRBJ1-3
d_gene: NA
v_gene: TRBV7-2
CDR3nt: TGTGCCAGCAGCTTAGGTGGGGGGGAGACCATATATTTT
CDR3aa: CASSLGGGETIYF

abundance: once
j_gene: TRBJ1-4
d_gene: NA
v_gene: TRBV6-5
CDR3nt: TGTGCCAGCAACTACGGGGGGGTTGGCGAAAAACTGTTTTTT
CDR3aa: CASNYGGVGEKLFF

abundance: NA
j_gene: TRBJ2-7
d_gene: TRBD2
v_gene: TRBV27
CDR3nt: TGTGCCAGCAGCTCCACCCTAGCGGGGGGGCCCTACGAGCAGTACTTC
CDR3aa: CASSSTLAGGPYEQYF

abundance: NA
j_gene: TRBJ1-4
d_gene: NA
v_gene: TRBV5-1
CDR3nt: TGCGCCAGCAGCCCAAAGTCAGAGCGAAGGGAAAAACTGTTTTTT
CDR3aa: CASSPKSERREKLFF

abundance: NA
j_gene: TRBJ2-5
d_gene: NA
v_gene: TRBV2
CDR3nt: TGTGCCAGCAGTGACCGGGACAAAGAGACCCAGTACTTC
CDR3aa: CASSDRDKETQYF

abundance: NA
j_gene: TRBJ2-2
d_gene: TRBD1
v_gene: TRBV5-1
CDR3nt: TGCGCCAGCAGCCCGGGACAGGGGGCGGTCTGGAACACCGGGGAGCTGTTTTTT
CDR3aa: CASSPGQGAVWNTGELFF

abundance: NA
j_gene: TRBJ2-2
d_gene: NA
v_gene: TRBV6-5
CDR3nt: TGTGCCAGCAGTCCTTCAGGGAACACCGGGGAGCTGTTTTTT
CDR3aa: CASSPSGNTGELFF

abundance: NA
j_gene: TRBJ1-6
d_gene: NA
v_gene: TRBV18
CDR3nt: TGTGCCAGCTCACCATCCGGGGTTGATAATTCACCCCTCCACTTT
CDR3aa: CASSPSGVDNSPLHF

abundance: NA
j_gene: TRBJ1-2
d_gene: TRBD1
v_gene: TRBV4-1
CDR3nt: TGCGCCAGCAGGGGATACAGGGGCGGCGGCTACACCTTC
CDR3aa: CASRGYRGGGYTF